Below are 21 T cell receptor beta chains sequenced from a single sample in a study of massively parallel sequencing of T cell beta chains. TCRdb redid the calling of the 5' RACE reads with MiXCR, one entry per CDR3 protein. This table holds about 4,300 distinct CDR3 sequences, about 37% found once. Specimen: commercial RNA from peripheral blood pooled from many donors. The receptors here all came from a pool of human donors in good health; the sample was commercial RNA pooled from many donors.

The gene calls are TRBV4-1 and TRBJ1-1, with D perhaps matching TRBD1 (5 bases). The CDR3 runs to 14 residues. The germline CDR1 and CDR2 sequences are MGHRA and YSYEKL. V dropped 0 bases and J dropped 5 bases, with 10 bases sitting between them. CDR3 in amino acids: CASSQDWGGTEAFF. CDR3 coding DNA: TGCGCCAGCAGCCAAGACTGGGGGGGGACTGAAGCTTTCTTT.

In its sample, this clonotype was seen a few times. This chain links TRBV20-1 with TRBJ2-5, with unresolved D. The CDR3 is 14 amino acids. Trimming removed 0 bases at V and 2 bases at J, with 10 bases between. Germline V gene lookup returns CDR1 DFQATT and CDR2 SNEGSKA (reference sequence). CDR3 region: CSARDGRPQETQYF. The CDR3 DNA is TGCAGTGCTAGAGATGGGCGCCCTCAAGAGACCCAGTACTTC.

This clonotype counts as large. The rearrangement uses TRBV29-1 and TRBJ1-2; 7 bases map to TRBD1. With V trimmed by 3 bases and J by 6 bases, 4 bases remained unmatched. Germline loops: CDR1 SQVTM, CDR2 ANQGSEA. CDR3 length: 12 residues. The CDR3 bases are TGCAGCGTTGACACAGGGGTTGATGGCTACACCTTC. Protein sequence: CSVDTGVDGYTF.

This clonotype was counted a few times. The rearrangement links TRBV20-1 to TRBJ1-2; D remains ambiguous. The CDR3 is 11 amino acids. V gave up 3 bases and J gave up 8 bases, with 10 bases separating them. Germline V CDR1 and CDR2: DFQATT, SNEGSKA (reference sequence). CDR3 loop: CSAREPGGYTF. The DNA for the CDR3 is TGCAGTGCTAGGGAACCGGGGGGCTACACCTTC.

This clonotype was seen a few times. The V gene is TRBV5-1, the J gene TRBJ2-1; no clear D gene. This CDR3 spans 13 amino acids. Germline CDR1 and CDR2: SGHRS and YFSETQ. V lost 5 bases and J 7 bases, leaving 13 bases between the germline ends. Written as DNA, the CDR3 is TGCGCCAGCAGGATGTCCCCCCGGAATGAGCAGTTCTTC. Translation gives CASRMSPRNEQFF.

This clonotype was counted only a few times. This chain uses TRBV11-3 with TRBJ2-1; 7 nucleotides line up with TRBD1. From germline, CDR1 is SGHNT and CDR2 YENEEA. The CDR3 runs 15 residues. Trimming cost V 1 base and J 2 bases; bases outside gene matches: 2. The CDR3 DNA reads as TGTGCCAGCAGCTTAGTGGGACAGCCCTACAATGAGCAGTTCTTC. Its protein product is CASSLVGQPYNEQFF.

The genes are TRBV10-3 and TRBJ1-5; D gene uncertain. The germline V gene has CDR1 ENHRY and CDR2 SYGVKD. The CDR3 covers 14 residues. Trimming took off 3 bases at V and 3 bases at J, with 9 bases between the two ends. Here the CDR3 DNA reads TGTGCCATCAGTGATTGGAGGGACAATCAGCCCCAGCATTTT. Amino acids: CAISDWRDNQPQHF.

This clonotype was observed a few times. CDR3 in DNA: TGCAGTGCTACAGGGGGCAATCAGCCCCAGCATTTT. Translated, it gives CSATGGNQPQHF. V is TRBV20-1 and J is TRBJ1-5, with D maybe TRBD1 (6 bases). The V end lost 4 bases, the J end lost 2 bases, and 6 bases lay between the germline ends. Germline-derived CDR1 and CDR2 are DFQATT and SNEGSKA (reference sequence). The CDR3 is 12 residues long.

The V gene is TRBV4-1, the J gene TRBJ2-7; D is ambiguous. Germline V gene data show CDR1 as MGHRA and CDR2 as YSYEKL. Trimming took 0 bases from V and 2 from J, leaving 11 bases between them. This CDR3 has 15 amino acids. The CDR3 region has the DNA TGCGCCAGCAGCCAAGAGGAAGGAGATCCCTACGAGCAGTACTTC. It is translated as CASSQEEGDPYEQYF.

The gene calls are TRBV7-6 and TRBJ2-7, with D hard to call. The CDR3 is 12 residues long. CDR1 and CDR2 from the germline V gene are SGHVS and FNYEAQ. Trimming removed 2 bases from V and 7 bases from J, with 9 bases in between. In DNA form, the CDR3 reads TGTGCCAGCAGCTTATTACCATGGGAGCAGTACTTC. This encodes CASSLLPWEQYF.

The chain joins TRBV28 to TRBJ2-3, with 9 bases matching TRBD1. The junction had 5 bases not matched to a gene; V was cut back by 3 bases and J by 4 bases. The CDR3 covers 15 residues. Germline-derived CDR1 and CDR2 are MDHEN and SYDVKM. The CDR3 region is CASSFRDRAADTQYF. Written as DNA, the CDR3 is TGTGCCAGCAGTTTTAGGGACAGGGCTGCAGATACGCAGTATTTT.

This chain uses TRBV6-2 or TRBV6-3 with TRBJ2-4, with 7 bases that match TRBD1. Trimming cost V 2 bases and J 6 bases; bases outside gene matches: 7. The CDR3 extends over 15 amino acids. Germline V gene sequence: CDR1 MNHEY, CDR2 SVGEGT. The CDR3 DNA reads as TGTGCCAGCAGTTACAAGGGACAGAAGGCAAACATTCAGTACTTC. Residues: CASSYKGQKANIQYF.

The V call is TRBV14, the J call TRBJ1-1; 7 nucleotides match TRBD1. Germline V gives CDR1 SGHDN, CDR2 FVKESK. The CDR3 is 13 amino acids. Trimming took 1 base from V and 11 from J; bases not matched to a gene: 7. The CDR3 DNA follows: TGTGCCAGCAGCCAAGCTAGCACAGGGGAGGCTTTCTTT. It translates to CASSQASTGEAFF.

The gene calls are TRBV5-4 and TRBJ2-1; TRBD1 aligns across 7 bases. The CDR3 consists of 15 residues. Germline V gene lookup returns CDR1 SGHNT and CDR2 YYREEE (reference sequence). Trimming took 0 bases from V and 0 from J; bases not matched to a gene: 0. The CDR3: CASSLGDSSYNEQFF. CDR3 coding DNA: TGTGCCAGCAGCTTGGGGGACAGCTCCTACAATGAGCAGTTCTTC.

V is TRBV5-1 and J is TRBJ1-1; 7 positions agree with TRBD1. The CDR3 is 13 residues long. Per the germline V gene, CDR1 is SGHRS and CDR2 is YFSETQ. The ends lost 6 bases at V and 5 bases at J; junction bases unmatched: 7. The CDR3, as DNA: TGCGCCAGCACCCGACAGGGAAGGACTGAAGCTTTCTTT. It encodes CASTRQGRTEAFF.

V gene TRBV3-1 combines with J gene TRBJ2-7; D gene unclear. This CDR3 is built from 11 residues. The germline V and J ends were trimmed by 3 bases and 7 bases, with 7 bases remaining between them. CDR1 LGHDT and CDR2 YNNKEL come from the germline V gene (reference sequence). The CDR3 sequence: CASSQSTEQYF. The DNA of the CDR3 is TGTGCCAGCAGCCAGAGCACGGAGCAGTACTTC.

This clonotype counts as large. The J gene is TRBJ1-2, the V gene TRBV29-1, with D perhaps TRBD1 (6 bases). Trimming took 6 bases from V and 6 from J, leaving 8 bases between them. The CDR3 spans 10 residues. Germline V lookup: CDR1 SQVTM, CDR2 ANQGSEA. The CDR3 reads CSVGQDGYTF. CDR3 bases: TGCAGCGTGGGACAAGATGGCTACACCTTC.

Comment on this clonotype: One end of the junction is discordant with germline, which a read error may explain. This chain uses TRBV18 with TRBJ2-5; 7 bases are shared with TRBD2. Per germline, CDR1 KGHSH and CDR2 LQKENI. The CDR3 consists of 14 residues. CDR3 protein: CASSPLRGEETQSF. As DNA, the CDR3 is TGTGCCAGCTCACCACTACGGGGGGAAGAGACCCAGTCCTTC.

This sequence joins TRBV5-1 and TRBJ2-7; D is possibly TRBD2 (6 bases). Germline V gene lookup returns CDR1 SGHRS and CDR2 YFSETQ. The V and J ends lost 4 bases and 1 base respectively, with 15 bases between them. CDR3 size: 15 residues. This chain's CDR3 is CASSISPGLSYEQYF. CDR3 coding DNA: TGCGCCAGCAGCATAAGCCCGGGACTTTCCTACGAGCAGTACTTC.

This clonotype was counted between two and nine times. CDR3 nucleotide sequence: TGTGCCAGCAGTGCCGAAGGGCCCCAGCATTTT. Translation: CASSAEGPQHF. The chain has TRBV6-1 and TRBJ1-5; D is unresolved. CDR3 length: 11 residues. V was pared by 4 bases and J by 9 bases, with 7 bases between. In germline, CDR1 is MNHNS, CDR2 SASEGT.

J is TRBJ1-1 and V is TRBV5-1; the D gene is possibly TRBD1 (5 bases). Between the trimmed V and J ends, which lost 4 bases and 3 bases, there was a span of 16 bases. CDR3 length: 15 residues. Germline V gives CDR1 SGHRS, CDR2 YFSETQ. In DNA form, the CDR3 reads TGCGCCAGCAGCCCGTTGGTGGGCAGGGACACTGAAGCTTTCTTT. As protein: CASSPLVGRDTEAFF.